These 11 T cell receptor beta chains came from one sample sequenced in a study of shared T cell receptors in the human thymus. This table comes from immunoSEQ multiplex PCR, and its TCRdb copy is limited to in-frame clones, with some not included. In the table there are 650,000 to 950,000 clones, approximately 83% of which are singletons. These data are also associated with another study on human thymus T cells.

Sequencing input: thymocytes. Receptor source: a girl under three years old with a congenital heart defect.

A remark on this clone: The same CDR3 can be traced to other DNA sequences in this sample. The CDR3 here is CASSQEGGYEQYF. The CDR3 nucleotides are TGCGCCAGCAGCCAAGAAGGGGGCTACGAGCAGTACTTC. The rearrangement links TRBV4-1 to TRBJ2-7; a possible D gene is TRBD1 (6 bases). The CDR3 is 13 residues long. Deletions cut 0 bases from V and 3 bases from J, with 6 bases between. From germline, CDR1 is MGHRA and CDR2 YSYEKL.

The chain employs TRBV29-1 and TRBJ1-2; D is uncertain. The CDR3 covers 14 residues. Germline V gene lookup returns CDR1 SQVTM and CDR2 ANQGSEA. Deletions cut 7 bases from V and 2 bases from J, with 17 bases between. CDR3 in amino acids: CSAGGGPLNYGYTF. CDR3 DNA: TGCAGCGCCGGCGGTGGCCCCTTAAACTATGGCTACACCTTC.

This clone was counted between two and nine times. The chain combines TRBV7-2 with TRBJ2-3, with 8 positions matching TRBD2. V shed 3 bases, J shed 2 bases, and the junction held 4 bases outside the gene matches. The CDR3 totals 15 residues. The germline V gene has CDR1 SGHTA and CDR2 FQGNSA. The CDR3 sequence: CASSLSGRFTDTQYF. The CDR3 DNA follows: TGTGCCAGCAGCTTGAGCGGGAGATTCACAGATACGCAGTATTTT.

The chain joins TRBV7-2 to TRBJ2-3; 8 bases are shared with TRBD2. Germline CDR1 and CDR2: SGHTA and FQGNSA. Trimming removed 5 bases from V and 1 base from J; junction bases left unmatched: 11. The CDR3 extends over 17 amino acids. As DNA, the CDR3 is TGTGCCAGCAGCCGCCGTGGGAACGGGGGGGGCACAGATACGCAGTATTTT. Translated: CASSRRGNGGGTDTQYF.

This chain connects TRBV5-1 to TRBJ2-7, with 9 bases aligning to TRBD2. This CDR3 has 16 amino acids. V shed 4 bases, J shed 5 bases, and the junction held 13 bases outside the gene matches. CDR1 SGHRS and CDR2 YFSETQ come from the germline V gene. The CDR3 nucleotides are TGCGCCAGCAGCCCGGCGGGGGGGAATGGGGGCCACGAGCAGTACTTC. It codes for CASSPAGGNGGHEQYF.

The J gene is TRBJ1-2, the V gene TRBV7-2, with 8 bases matching TRBD1. CDR3 length equals 16 residues. Germline lookup yields CDR1 SGHTA and CDR2 FQGNSA. Trimming took 3 bases from V and 8 from J; bases not matched to a gene: 14. CDR3 DNA: TGTGCCAGCAGCTTGAGGGGGCCCGACAGGGGTCGAGGCTACACCTTC. The encoded protein is CASSLRGPDRGRGYTF.

The chain combines TRBV15 with TRBJ2-7, with unresolved D. Germline CDR1 and CDR2: LNHNV and YYDKDF (reference sequence). The CDR3 extends over 13 amino acids. V lost 0 bases to trimming and J lost 6 bases, with 9 bases between them. CDR3 residues: CATSREGGPEQYF. The DNA of the CDR3 is TGTGCCACCAGCAGAGAGGGTGGGCCCGAGCAGTACTTC.

This chain connects TRBV5-1 to TRBJ1-3; 10 positions agree with TRBD1. CDR3 size: 14 residues. From germline, CDR1 is SGHRS and CDR2 YFSETQ. V lost 4 bases to trimming and J lost 8 bases; unmatched junction nucleotides: 6. CDR3 DNA sequence: TGCGCCAGCAGCCAGACAGGGGGCGGGTACACCATATATTTT. It encodes CASSQTGGGYTIYF.

The CDR3 bases are TGTGCCAGCAGTTTACTCGGGAACACTGAAGCTTTCTTT. Translation: CASSLLGNTEAFF. The chain is built from TRBV28 and TRBJ1-1; no reliable D call. Trimming left V 2 bases short and J 1 base short, with 5 bases between. The CDR3 has 13 residues. Germline V gives CDR1 MDHEN, CDR2 SYDVKM.

J is TRBJ2-3 and V is TRBV14; 7 nucleotides align to TRBD1. CDR1 is SGHDN, CDR2 FVKESK, per germline. The trim removed 1 base at V and 8 bases at J, leaving 6 bases unmatched. The CDR3 loop spans 14 amino acids. CDR3: CASSQGTGEGTQYF. CDR3 in DNA: TGTGCCAGCAGCCAAGGGACAGGAGAGGGTACGCAGTATTTT. The full variable domain, completed using reference TRBV14 and TRBJ2-3, is EAGVTQFPSHSVIEKGQTVTLRCDPISGHDNLYWYRRVMGKEIKFLLHFVKESKQDESGMPNNRFLAERTGGTYSTLKVQPAELEDSGVYFCASSQGTGEGTQYFGPGTRLTVL.

CDR3 protein: CASSLAAAGNYNEQFF. CDR3 sequence (DNA): TGTGCCAGCAGCTTAGCGGCAGCGGGGAATTACAATGAGCAGTTCTTC. The genes are TRBV7-2 and TRBJ2-1, with 7 bases identical to TRBD2. Germline loops: CDR1 SGHTA, CDR2 FQGNSA. After removal of 0 bases from V and 4 bases from J, the junction contained 6 bases not matched to a gene. There are 16 residues in the CDR3.